The clone carrying this T cell receptor beta chain was detected a few times. This CDR3 has 18 amino acids. Germline lookup yields CDR1 LNHDA and CDR2 SQIVND (reference sequence). V shed 7 bases, J shed 0 bases, and the junction held 12 bases outside the gene matches. Time point indicated: blood at routine non-recurrence follow-up after resection. The data were taken from a study of spatial heterogeneity in lung cancer. Study-wide background: In the raw reads, each unique TCR and UMI combination was present more than ten times on average.

One entry per CDR3 protein, called by TCRdb with MiXCR from the 5' RACE reads. Of 15,000 to 20,000 distinct CDR3 sequences listed, 6.3% are singletons. The J gene is TRBJ2-1, the V gene TRBV19, with TRBD2 identical over 10 bases. Specimen: PBMCs, collected at follow-up. The clonotype comes from a male donor with early-stage non-small cell lung cancer. CDR3 protein: CASTIGTSAFPSYNEQFF. Here the CDR3 DNA reads TGTGCCAGTACTATTGGGACTAGCGCATTCCCCTCCTACAATGAGCAGTTCTTC.